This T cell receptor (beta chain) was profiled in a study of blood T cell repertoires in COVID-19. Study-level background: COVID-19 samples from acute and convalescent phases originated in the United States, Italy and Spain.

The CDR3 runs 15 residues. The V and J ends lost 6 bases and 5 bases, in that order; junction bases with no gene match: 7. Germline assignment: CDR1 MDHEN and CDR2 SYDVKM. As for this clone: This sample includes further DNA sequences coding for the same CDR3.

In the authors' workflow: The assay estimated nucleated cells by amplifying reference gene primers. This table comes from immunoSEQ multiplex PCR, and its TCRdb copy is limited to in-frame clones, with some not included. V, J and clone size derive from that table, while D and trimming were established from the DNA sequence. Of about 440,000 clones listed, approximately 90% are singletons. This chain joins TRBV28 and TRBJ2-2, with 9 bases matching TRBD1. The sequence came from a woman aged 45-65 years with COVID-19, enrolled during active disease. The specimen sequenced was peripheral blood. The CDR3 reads CASSPGQGGTGELFF. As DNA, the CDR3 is TGTGCCAGCAGCCCGGGACAGGGAGGGACCGGGGAGCTGTTTTTT.